This TCR beta chain appears in the sequencing data of a study of T cell repertoires in cytomegalovirus infection. Study in general: Public TCR beta signatures were indicative of both CMV infection and a matching HLA type. Study observations and caveats: Cumulated frequencies of public TCR beta families served to identify carriers of CMV plus the relevant HLA. Across the ex vivo response, the dominant clonotypes were HLA-C-restricted CMV-specific TCR beta clonotypes.

In this sample, this clonotype turned up a few times. Its antigen is unidentified. Germline CDR1 SQVTM, CDR2 ANQGSEA. CDR3 length: 11 amino acids. Trimming left V 3 bases short and J 5 bases short, with 7 bases between. TCRdb used MiXCR to reprocess the reads, holding one entry per CDR3 protein. Counted here are under 800,000 distinct CDR3 sequences, 20% to 25% occurring once; the ten biggest clones make up 6.5% to 10%. Sequenced: CD8+ T cells from PBMCs. The chain is built from TRBV29-1 and TRBJ2-5; D gene unclear. This TCR was sampled from a human donor in good health (CMV status not recorded). Some clones in this sample may be carry-over from other donors' samples. CDR3 coding DNA: TGCAGCGTTGACCTCTGGGAGACCCAGTACTTC. Its translation: CSVDLWETQYF.